The clone carrying this TCR beta chain was counted only a few times. This record comes from a study of response to subunit inactivated influenza vaccine. TCRdb recomputed calls from the RT-PCR reads with MiXCR, one row per CDR3 protein. This sample has 530,000 or so distinct CDR3 sequences, with about 11% found just once. Germline V CDR1 and CDR2: MDHEN, SYDVKM. Trimming removed 1 base at V and 2 bases at J, with 9 bases between. This CDR3 has 14 amino acids. The V and J genes are TRBV28 and TRBJ2-7; no clear D gene. The clonotype was recovered from a man between 50 and 59 years old who received an inactivated influenza vaccine. This specimen consisted of PBMCs from blood, obtained on the day of vaccination. The CDR3 protein is CASSLSGWTYEQYF. The CDR3 DNA sequence: TGTGCCAGCAGTTTATCAGGTTGGACCTACGAGCAGTACTTC.